This is a list of T cell receptor beta chains from one sample in a study of control samples from healthy donors and cancer patients. Produced via immunoSEQ multiplex PCR; TCRdb's table is partial and in-frame only. The table includes some 89,000 clones, 70% to 90% detected once. Sequenced: blood. The receptors here all came from a woman aged 40 to 50 in good health. Each CDR3 is given with its conserved first and last residue. Fields, in order: CDR3 length, V gene, clone size, J gene, D gene, CDR3 protein, CDR3 DNA. The D gene is left open where the match is weak. Clone size is given for some rows only: seen once, a few or many times, or a class if the clone is expanded.

CDR3 length: 14; V gene: TRBV20-1; clone size: NA; J gene: TRBJ2-1; D gene: TRBD2; CDR3 protein: CSASGRGARDEQFF; CDR3 DNA: TGCAGTGCTAGTGGGCGGGGGGCCAGGGATGAGCAGTTCTTC
CDR3 length: 13; V gene: TRBV24-1; clone size: NA; J gene: TRBJ1-2; D gene: NA; CDR3 protein: CATSDPFSTGYTF; CDR3 DNA: TGTGCCACCAGTGATCCGTTCAGTACTGGCTACACCTTC
CDR3 length: 15; V gene: TRBV7-9; clone size: NA; J gene: TRBJ1-4; D gene: NA; CDR3 protein: CASKLSRAQNEKLFF; CDR3 DNA: TGTGCCAGCAAGCTTAGTAGGGCACAGAATGAAAAACTGTTTTTT
CDR3 length: 15; V gene: TRBV5-8; clone size: many; J gene: TRBJ1-2; D gene: TRBD1; CDR3 protein: CASSYPGQGAYGYTF; CDR3 DNA: TGTGCCAGCAGCTACCCGGGACAGGGGGCCTATGGCTACACCTTC
CDR3 length: 16; V gene: TRBV4-2; clone size: NA; J gene: TRBJ2-2; D gene: NA; CDR3 protein: CASSQGFGVNTGELFF; CDR3 DNA: TGTGCCAGCAGCCAAGGATTCGGGGTAAACACCGGGGAGCTGTTTTTT
CDR3 length: 15; V gene: TRBV10-1; clone size: NA; J gene: TRBJ2-3; D gene: NA; CDR3 protein: CASSEDPESTDTQYF; CDR3 DNA: TGCGCCAGCAGTGAGGATCCCGAGAGCACAGATACGCAGTATTTT
CDR3 length: 14; V gene: TRBV19; clone size: NA; J gene: TRBJ1-1; D gene: TRBD1; CDR3 protein: CASRQGAGNTEAFF; CDR3 DNA: TGTGCCAGTAGGCAGGGGGCCGGGAACACTGAAGCTTTCTTT
CDR3 length: 14; V gene: TRBV6-2/TRBV6-3; clone size: few; J gene: TRBJ2-1; D gene: TRBD2; CDR3 protein: CASTPSGGYNEQFF; CDR3 DNA: TGTGCCAGCACCCCTAGCGGGGGCTACAATGAGCAGTTCTTC
CDR3 length: 16; V gene: TRBV6-2/TRBV6-3; clone size: NA; J gene: TRBJ2-6; D gene: TRBD1; CDR3 protein: CASSRTGVTGANVLTF; CDR3 DNA: TGTGCCAGCAGTCGGACAGGGGTAACTGGGGCCAACGTCCTGACTTTC
CDR3 length: 14; V gene: TRBV19; clone size: few; J gene: TRBJ2-4; D gene: NA; CDR3 protein: CASSWDLAKNIQYF; CDR3 DNA: TGTGCCAGTAGTTGGGATTTAGCCAAAAACATTCAGTACTTC
CDR3 length: 15; V gene: TRBV7-2; clone size: NA; J gene: TRBJ2-2; D gene: NA; CDR3 protein: CASSRDRTNTGELFF; CDR3 DNA: TGTGCCAGCAGCCGCGACAGGACCAACACCGGGGAGCTGTTTTTT
CDR3 length: 14; V gene: TRBV3-1/TRBV3-2; clone size: NA; J gene: TRBJ1-2; D gene: NA; CDR3 protein: CASSQDTSGNGYTF; CDR3 DNA: TGTGCCAGCAGCCAAGATACTTCGGGGAATGGCTACACCTTC
CDR3 length: 14; V gene: TRBV5-4; clone size: NA; J gene: TRBJ1-2; D gene: NA; CDR3 protein: CASSLQGSHYGYTF; CDR3 DNA: TGTGCCAGCAGCTTGCAGGGTTCCCACTATGGCTACACCTTC
CDR3 length: 15; V gene: TRBV7-3; clone size: NA; J gene: TRBJ2-1; D gene: TRBD2; CDR3 protein: CASSVTSGVTNEQFF; CDR3 DNA: TGTGCCAGCAGCGTGACTAGCGGGGTAACCAATGAGCAGTTCTTC
CDR3 length: 16; V gene: TRBV5-5; clone size: NA; J gene: TRBJ2-7; D gene: TRBD2; CDR3 protein: CASTAPGRGSSYEQYF; CDR3 DNA: TGTGCCAGCACCGCACCTGGGAGGGGAAGCTCCTACGAGCAGTACTTC
CDR3 length: 19; V gene: TRBV7-3; clone size: NA; J gene: TRBJ2-5; D gene: TRBD2; CDR3 protein: CASSLGPLAGGLDQETQYF; CDR3 DNA: TGTGCCAGCAGCTTAGGTCCGCTAGCGGGGGGGCTTGACCAAGAGACCCAGTACTTC
CDR3 length: 14; V gene: TRBV19; clone size: once; J gene: TRBJ2-1; D gene: TRBD2; CDR3 protein: CASSLSGTRNEQFF; CDR3 DNA: TGTGCCAGTAGTCTTTCCGGGACTAGAAATGAGCAGTTCTTC
CDR3 length: 14; V gene: TRBV6-2/TRBV6-3; clone size: NA; J gene: TRBJ2-1; D gene: TRBD2; CDR3 protein: CASSYYGGKYEQFF; CDR3 DNA: TGTGCCAGCAGTTACTACGGGGGGAAGTATGAGCAGTTCTTC
CDR3 length: 17; V gene: TRBV9; clone size: few; J gene: TRBJ2-1; D gene: NA; CDR3 protein: CASSVAPSRGGRDEQFF; CDR3 DNA: TGTGCCAGCAGCGTAGCCCCTTCGAGGGGGGGCCGAGATGAGCAGTTCTTC
CDR3 length: 17; V gene: TRBV25-1; clone size: NA; J gene: TRBJ2-3; D gene: TRBD2; CDR3 protein: CASSERGGATGTDTQYF; CDR3 DNA: TGTGCCAGCAGTGAACGCGGGGGGGCCACTGGCACAGATACGCAGTATTTT
CDR3 length: 15; V gene: TRBV6-5; clone size: NA; J gene: TRBJ2-2; D gene: NA; CDR3 protein: CASRYRASNTGELFF; CDR3 DNA: TGTGCCAGCAGGTACAGGGCCTCGAACACCGGGGAGCTGTTTTTT
CDR3 length: 14; V gene: TRBV30; clone size: few; J gene: TRBJ1-2; D gene: TRBD1; CDR3 protein: CAWSPPRTGLGYTF; CDR3 DNA: TGTGCCTGGAGTCCCCCGAGGACAGGGTTAGGCTACACCTTC
CDR3 length: 14; V gene: TRBV28; clone size: NA; J gene: TRBJ1-1; D gene: NA; CDR3 protein: CASGLISTGTEAFF; CDR3 DNA: TGTGCCAGCGGGTTGATCTCGACGGGCACTGAAGCTTTCTTT
CDR3 length: 14; V gene: TRBV7-2; clone size: NA; J gene: TRBJ2-1; D gene: NA; CDR3 protein: CASSSTGRHNEQFF; CDR3 DNA: TGTGCCAGCAGCTCGACAGGGAGGCACAATGAGCAGTTCTTC
CDR3 length: 13; V gene: TRBV10-1; clone size: NA; J gene: TRBJ2-5; D gene: NA; CDR3 protein: CASSRTVQETQYF; CDR3 DNA: TGCGCCAGCAGCCGGACAGTTCAAGAGACCCAGTACTTC
CDR3 length: 14; V gene: TRBV25-1; clone size: NA; J gene: TRBJ1-6; D gene: TRBD1; CDR3 protein: CASRAGTATLPLHF; CDR3 DNA: TGTGCCAGCAGGGCCGGGACAGCTACTCTACCCCTCCACTTT
CDR3 length: 13; V gene: TRBV11-1; clone size: NA; J gene: TRBJ2-2; D gene: NA; CDR3 protein: CASSLSNTGELFF; CDR3 DNA: TGTGCCAGCAGCTTATCTAACACCGGGGAGCTGTTTTTT